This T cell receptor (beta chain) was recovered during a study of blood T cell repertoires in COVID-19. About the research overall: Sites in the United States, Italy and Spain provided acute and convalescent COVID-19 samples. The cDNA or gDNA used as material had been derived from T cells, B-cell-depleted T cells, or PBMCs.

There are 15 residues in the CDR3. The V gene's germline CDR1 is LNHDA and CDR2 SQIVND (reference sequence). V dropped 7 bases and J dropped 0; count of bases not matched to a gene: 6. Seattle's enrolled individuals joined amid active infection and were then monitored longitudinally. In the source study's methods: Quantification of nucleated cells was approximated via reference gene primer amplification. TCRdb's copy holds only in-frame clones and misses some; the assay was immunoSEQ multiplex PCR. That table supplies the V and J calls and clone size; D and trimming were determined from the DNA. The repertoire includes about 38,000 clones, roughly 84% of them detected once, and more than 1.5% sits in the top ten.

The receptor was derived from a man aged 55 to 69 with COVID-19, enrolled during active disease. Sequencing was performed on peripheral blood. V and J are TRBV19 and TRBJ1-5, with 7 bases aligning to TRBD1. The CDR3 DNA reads TGTGCCAGTACCACGACAGGGTATAGCAATCAGCCCCAGCATTTT. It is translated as CASTTTGYSNQPQHF.